The T cell receptor (beta chain) under discussion was sequenced for a study of blood T cell repertoires in COVID-19. Overall study context: Samples representing acute and convalescent COVID-19 were sourced from the United States, Italy and Spain.

Trimming shortened V by 5 bases and J by 2 bases, and 13 bases separated the two germline ends. Germline V gene sequence: CDR1 SEHNR, CDR2 FQNEAQ (reference sequence). The CDR3 loop spans 16 amino acids. Sequencing was performed with immunoSEQ multiplex PCR; in TCRdb, only in-frame clones are kept and a portion is missing. The sample has 95,000 to 100,000 clones, over 75% seen once; the top ten hold 9.5% to 13%. This clone was seen a single time. The V call is TRBV7-9, the J call TRBJ2-6; unclear D gene. The receptor's source is a woman in her thirties with acute or convalescent COVID-19. Sequencing was carried out using peripheral blood. The CDR3 nucleotides read TGTGCCAGCAGCCCCTCGAGGAACACTGGGGCCAACGTCCTGACTTTC. Its translation: CASSPSRNTGANVLTF.